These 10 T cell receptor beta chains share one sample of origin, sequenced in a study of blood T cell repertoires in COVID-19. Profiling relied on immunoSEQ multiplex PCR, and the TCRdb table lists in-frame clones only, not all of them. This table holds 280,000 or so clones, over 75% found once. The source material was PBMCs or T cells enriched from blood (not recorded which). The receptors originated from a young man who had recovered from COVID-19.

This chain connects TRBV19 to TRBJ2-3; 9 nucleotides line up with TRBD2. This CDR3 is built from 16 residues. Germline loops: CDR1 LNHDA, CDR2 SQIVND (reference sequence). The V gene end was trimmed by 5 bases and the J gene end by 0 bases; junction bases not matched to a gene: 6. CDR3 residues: CASSLRGGRSTDTQYF. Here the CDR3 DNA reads TGTGCCAGTAGTTTGCGGGGGGGCCGGAGCACAGATACGCAGTATTTT.

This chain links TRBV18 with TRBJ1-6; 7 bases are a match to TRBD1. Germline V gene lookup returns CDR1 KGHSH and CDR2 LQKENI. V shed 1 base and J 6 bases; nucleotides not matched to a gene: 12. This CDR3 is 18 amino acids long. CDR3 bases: TGTGCCAGCTCACCACTGGTGGGACAGAAAGGAGGTAATTCACCCCTCCACTTT. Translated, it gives CASSPLVGQKGGNSPLHF.

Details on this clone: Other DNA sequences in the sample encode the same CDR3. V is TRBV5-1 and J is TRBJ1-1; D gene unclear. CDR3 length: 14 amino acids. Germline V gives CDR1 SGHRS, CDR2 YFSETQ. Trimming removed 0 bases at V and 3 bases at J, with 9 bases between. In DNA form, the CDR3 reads TGCGCCAGCAGCTTGGATCCGGAGGACACTGAAGCTTTCTTT. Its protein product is CASSLDPEDTEAFF.

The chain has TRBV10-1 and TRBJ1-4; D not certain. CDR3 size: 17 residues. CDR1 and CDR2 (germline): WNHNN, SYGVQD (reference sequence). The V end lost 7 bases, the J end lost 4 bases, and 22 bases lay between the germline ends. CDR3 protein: CASTPKLPGPYNEKLFF. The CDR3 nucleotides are TGCGCCAGCACCCCTAAATTACCGGGTCCTTATAATGAAAAACTGTTTTTT.

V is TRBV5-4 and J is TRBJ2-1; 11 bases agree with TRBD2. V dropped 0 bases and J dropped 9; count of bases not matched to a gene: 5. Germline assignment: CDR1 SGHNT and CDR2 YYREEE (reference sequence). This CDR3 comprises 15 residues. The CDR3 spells CASSLVSGGGGEQFF. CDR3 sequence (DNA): TGTGCCAGCAGCTTGGTTAGCGGGGGGGGAGGTGAGCAGTTCTTC.

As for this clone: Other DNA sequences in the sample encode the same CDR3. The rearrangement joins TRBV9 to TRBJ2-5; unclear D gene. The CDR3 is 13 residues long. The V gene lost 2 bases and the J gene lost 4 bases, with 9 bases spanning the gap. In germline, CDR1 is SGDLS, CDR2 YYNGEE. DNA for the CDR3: TGTGCCAGCAGCGTTAGAAGTGGAGAGACCCAGTACTTC. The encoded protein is CASSVRSGETQYF.

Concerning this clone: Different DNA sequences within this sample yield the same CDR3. The CDR3 region is CASSDRGGYGYTF. The CDR3 bases are TGTGCCAGCAGTGATAGGGGAGGCTATGGCTACACCTTC. The chain combines TRBV6-4 with TRBJ1-2; D possibly corresponds to TRBD1 (5 bases). Trimming took off 3 bases at V and 4 bases at J, with 9 bases between the two ends. CDR1 is MRHNA and CDR2 is SNTAGT in the germline V gene. CDR3 length: 13 residues.

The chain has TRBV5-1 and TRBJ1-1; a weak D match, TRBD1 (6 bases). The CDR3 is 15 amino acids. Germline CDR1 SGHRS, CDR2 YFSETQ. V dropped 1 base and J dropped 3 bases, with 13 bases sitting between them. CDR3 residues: CASSLPKQGHTEAFF. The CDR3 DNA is TGCGCCAGCAGCTTGCCTAAACAGGGCCACACTGAAGCTTTCTTT.

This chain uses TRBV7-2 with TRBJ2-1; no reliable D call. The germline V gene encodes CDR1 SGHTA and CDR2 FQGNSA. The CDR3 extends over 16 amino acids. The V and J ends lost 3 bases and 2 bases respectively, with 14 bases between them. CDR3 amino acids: CASSLSGSAAYNEQFF. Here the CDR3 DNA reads TGTGCCAGCAGCTTGAGTGGATCGGCGGCCTACAATGAGCAGTTCTTC. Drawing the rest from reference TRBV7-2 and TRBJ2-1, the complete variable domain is GAGVSQSPSNKVTEKGKDVELRCDPISGHTALYWYRQSLGQGLEFLIYFQGNSAPDKSGLPSDRFSAERTGGSVSTLTIQRTQQEDSAVYLCASSLSGSAAYNEQFFGPGTRLTVL.

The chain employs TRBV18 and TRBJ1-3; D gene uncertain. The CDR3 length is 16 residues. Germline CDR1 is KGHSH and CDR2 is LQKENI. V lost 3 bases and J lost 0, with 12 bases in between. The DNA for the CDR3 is TGTGCCAGCTCACCTCAAACAGTCTCCTCTGGAAACACCATATATTTT. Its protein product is CASSPQTVSSGNTIYF.